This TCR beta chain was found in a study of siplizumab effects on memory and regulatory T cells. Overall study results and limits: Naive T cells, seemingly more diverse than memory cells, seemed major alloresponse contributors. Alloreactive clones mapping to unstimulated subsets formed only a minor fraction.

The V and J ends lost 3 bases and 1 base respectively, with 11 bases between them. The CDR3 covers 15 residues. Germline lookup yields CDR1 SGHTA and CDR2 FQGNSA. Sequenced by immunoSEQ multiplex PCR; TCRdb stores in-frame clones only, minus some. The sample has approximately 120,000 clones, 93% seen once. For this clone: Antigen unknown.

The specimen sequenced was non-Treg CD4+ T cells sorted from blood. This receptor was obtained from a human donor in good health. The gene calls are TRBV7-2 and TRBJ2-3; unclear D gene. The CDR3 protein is CASSLDGRGTDTQYF. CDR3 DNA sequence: TGTGCCAGCAGCTTGGATGGCAGAGGCACAGATACGCAGTATTTT.